This T cell receptor beta chain was observed in a study of blood T cell repertoires in COVID-19. For the study at large: T cells, B-cell-depleted T cells, or PBMCs supplied cDNA or gDNA.

Authors' data handling: The assay estimated nucleated cells by amplifying reference gene primers. Measured with immunoSEQ multiplex PCR; TCRdb has only the in-frame clones, and not every one. V and J calls plus clone size are reproduced from that table; the DNA served to infer D and trimming. The data show roughly 200,000 clones, roughly 80% seen once. The germline V gene has CDR1 LGHDT and CDR2 YNNKEL (reference sequence). This CDR3 region has 14 residues. Trimming cost V 1 base and J 4 bases, with 8 bases left between them. Source material: peripheral blood. The chain combines TRBV3-1 (or the pseudogene TRBV3-2) with TRBJ1-3; unclear D gene. This clonotype was obtained from a human donor in a cohort sampled during active COVID-19. CDR3 nucleotides: TGTGCCAGCAGCCAAGGAGGAATGGGAAACACCATATATTTT. This encodes CASSQGGMGNTIYF.